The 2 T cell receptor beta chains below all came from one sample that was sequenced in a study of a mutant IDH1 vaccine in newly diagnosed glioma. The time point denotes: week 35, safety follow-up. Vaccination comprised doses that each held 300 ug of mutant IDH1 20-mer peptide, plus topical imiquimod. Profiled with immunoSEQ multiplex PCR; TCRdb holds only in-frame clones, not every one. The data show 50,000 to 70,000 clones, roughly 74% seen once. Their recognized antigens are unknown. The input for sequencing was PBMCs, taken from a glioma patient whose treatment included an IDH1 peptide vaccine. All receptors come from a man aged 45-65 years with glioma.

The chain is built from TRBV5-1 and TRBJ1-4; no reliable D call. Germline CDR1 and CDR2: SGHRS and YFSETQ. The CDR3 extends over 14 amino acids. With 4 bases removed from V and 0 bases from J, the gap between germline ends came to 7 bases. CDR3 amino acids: CASSLGSTNEKLFF. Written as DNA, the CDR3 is TGCGCCAGCAGCCTCGGGTCAACTAATGAAAAACTGTTTTTT.

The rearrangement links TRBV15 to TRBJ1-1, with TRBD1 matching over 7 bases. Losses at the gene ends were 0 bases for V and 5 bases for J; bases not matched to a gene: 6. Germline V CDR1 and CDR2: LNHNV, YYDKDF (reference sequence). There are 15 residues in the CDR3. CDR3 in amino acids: CATSRERQGLTEAFF. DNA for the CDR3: TGTGCCACCAGCAGAGAGCGACAGGGACTAACTGAAGCTTTCTTT.